One sample yielded the 29 T cell receptor beta chains listed below, sequenced in a study of T cell changes during pregnancy in multiple sclerosis. Assay: immunoSEQ multiplex PCR; the TCRdb copy retains only in-frame clones and omits some. The sample lists about 40,000 clones, around nine tenths occurring once. The sequences come from CD4+ T cells from peripheral blood mononuclear cells, collected after pregnancy. The source of these receptors is a female donor with multiple sclerosis, enrolled in a pregnancy study.

This chain connects TRBV9 to TRBJ2-5; TRBD2 matches at 9 bases. The CDR3 length is 14 residues. The ends lost 2 bases at V and 10 bases at J; junction bases unmatched: 9. Germline V gene data show CDR1 as SGDLS and CDR2 as YYNGEE. The CDR3 sequence is CASSVTSGARGQYF. The CDR3 nucleotides read TGTGCCAGCAGCGTGACTAGCGGAGCCCGTGGCCAGTACTTC.

On this clone: The junction and the germline gene differ at one end; a read error may be behind it. The rearrangement joins TRBV7-2 to TRBJ1-2; TRBD1 matches 10 bases. The CDR3 extends over 11 amino acids. CDR1 and CDR2 from the germline V gene are SGHTA and FQGNSA. In nucleotides, the CDR3 is TGTGCCAGCAGCCCGAGGACAGGGGGAGGCTTC. Its translation is CASSPRTGGGF.

V is TRBV30 and J is TRBJ2-5; TRBD2 matches at 9 bases. This CDR3 spans 15 amino acids. CDR1 GTSNPN and CDR2 SVGIG come from the germline V gene (reference sequence). Unmatched junction bases numbered 6, after V lost 1 base and J lost 3 bases. CDR3 protein: CAWSGGGGGKETQYF. CDR3 DNA sequence: TGTGCCTGGAGTGGGGGCGGGGGGGGAAAAGAGACCCAGTACTTC. Using reference TRBV30 and TRBJ2-5 for the parts outside the CDR3, the full variable domain is SQTIHQWPATLVQPVGSPLSLECTVEGTSNPNLYWYRQAAGRGLQLLFYSVGIGQISSEVPQNLSASRPQDRQFILSSKKLLLSDSGFYLCAWSGGGGGKETQYFGPGTRLLVL.

The rearrangement links TRBV28 to TRBJ2-3; 9 bases align to TRBD2. Germline-derived CDR1 and CDR2 are MDHEN and SYDVKM. This CDR3 has 16 amino acids. J lost 2 bases, V lost 2 bases, and 5 bases had no gene match. Written as DNA, the CDR3 is TGTGCCAGCAGTTTAGCAGCGGGGGGCCCCACAGATACGCAGTATTTT. This sequence encodes CASSLAAGGPTDTQYF. Supplemented by reference TRBV28 and TRBJ2-3, the full variable domain reads DVKVTQSSRYLVKRTGEKVFLECVQDMDHENMFWYRQDPGLGLRLIYFSYDVKMKEKGDIPEGYSVSREKKERFSLILESASTNQTSMYLCASSLAAGGPTDTQYFGPGTRLTVL.

This chain links TRBV7-8 with TRBJ2-2; 7 nucleotides match TRBD1. Germline V gene lookup returns CDR1 SGHVS and CDR2 FQNEAQ. This CDR3 region has 17 residues. V shed 8 bases and J 2 bases; nucleotides not matched to a gene: 14. The chain's CDR3 is CASLRGPRQGNTGELFF. For the CDR3, the DNA is TGTGCCAGCCTGAGGGGGCCTAGACAGGGAAACACCGGGGAGCTGTTTTTT.

This chain's CDR3 is CASSPLAGVAGELFF. DNA for the CDR3: TGTGCCAGCAGCCCACTAGCGGGGGTGGCCGGGGAGCTGTTTTTT. The chain has TRBV5-5 and TRBJ2-2; 11 positions agree with TRBD2. CDR1 and CDR2 from the germline V gene are SGHKS and YYEKEE (reference sequence). The CDR3 is made up of 15 amino acids. The junction had 5 bases not matched to a gene; V was cut back by 4 bases and J by 6 bases.

J is TRBJ2-6 and V is TRBV7-9; D gene unclear. The CDR3 covers 15 residues. Germline CDR1 SEHNR, CDR2 FQNEAQ (reference sequence). The V end lost 5 bases, the J end lost 0 bases, and 8 bases lay between the germline ends. The CDR3 bases are TGTGCCAGCAGCCCGCGTTCCTCTGGGGCCAACGTCCTGACTTTC. It specifies CASSPRSSGANVLTF.

The CDR3 sequence is CASSFTAQGASGYTF. For the CDR3, the DNA is TGTGCCAGCAGCTTTACGGCCCAGGGGGCCTCTGGCTACACCTTC. The rearrangement uses TRBV7-2 and TRBJ1-2, with 8 bases fitting TRBD1. After removal of 3 bases from V and 7 bases from J, the junction contained 10 bases not matched to a gene. The CDR3 runs to 15 residues. Germline CDR1 reads SGHTA; CDR2 reads FQGNSA.

The chain joins TRBV11-2 to TRBJ2-5; 8 nucleotides align to TRBD2. V lost 6 bases, J lost 3 bases, and 3 bases stayed unmatched. CDR3 size: 13 residues. Per the germline V gene, CDR1 is SGHAT and CDR2 is FQNNGV. This chain's CDR3 is CASRPAGEETQYF. The CDR3 DNA reads TGTGCCAGCAGACCAGCGGGGGAAGAGACCCAGTACTTC.

This chain connects TRBV19 to TRBJ1-5; no firm D call. This CDR3 contains 14 residues. Germline-derived CDR1 and CDR2 are LNHDA and SQIVND (reference sequence). Trimming removed 8 bases at V and 1 base at J, with 12 bases between. The DNA for the CDR3 is TGTGCCAGTTCTAGCGGTCAAAGCAATCAGCCCCAGCATTTT. Its protein is CASSSGQSNQPQHF.

The chain joins TRBV4-1 to TRBJ2-7; 7 bases match TRBD1. The CDR3 totals 15 residues. J lost 0 bases, V lost 1 base, and 3 bases had no gene match. Germline V gene data show CDR1 as MGHRA and CDR2 as YSYEKL. The CDR3 protein is CASSQGSGGSYEQYF. Written as DNA, the CDR3 is TGCGCCAGCAGCCAAGGGTCAGGGGGCTCCTACGAGCAGTACTTC.

This sequence joins TRBV5-1 and TRBJ2-2, with TRBD2 matching over 11 bases. This CDR3 is 16 amino acids long. Germline CDR1 and CDR2: SGHRS and YFSETQ. With 3 bases clipped from V and 4 bases from J, the junction kept 5 bases outside the gene matches. This CDR3 reads CASSSLAGGSTGELFF. As DNA, the CDR3 is TGCGCCAGCAGCTCCCTAGCGGGGGGAAGCACCGGGGAGCTGTTTTTT. The variable domain in full, with the rest retrieved from reference TRBV5-1 and TRBJ2-2, is KAGVTQTPRYLIKTRGQQVTLSCSPISGHRSVSWYQQTPGQGLQFLFEYFSETQRNKGNFPGRFSGRQFSNSRSEMNVSTLELGDSALYLCASSSLAGGSTGELFFGEGSRLTVL.

Only a few counts were recorded for this clone. The J gene is TRBJ1-1, the V gene TRBV14; TRBD1 matches 7 bases. Germline V gives CDR1 SGHDN, CDR2 FVKESK. Trimming took 3 bases from V and 10 from J; bases not matched to a gene: 8. This CDR3 has 13 residues. CDR3 residues: CASSHRLTGAAFF. DNA for the CDR3: TGTGCCAGCAGCCATCGCCTCACAGGGGCAGCTTTCTTT.

CDR3 protein: CAWSVAGYGYTF. As DNA, the CDR3 is TGTGCCTGGAGTGTCGCCGGGTATGGCTACACCTTC. This chain uses TRBV30 with TRBJ1-2; D remains unclear. Trimming removed 0 bases at V and 5 bases at J, with 7 bases between. The length of the CDR3 is 12 residues. CDR1 is GTSNPN and CDR2 is SVGIG in the germline V gene (reference sequence). The complete variable domain, with remaining parts taken from reference TRBV30 and TRBJ1-2, reads SQTIHQWPATLVQPVGSPLSLECTVEGTSNPNLYWYRQAAGRGLQLLFYSVGIGQISSEVPQNLSASRPQDRQFILSSKKLLLSDSGFYLCAWSVAGYGYTFGSGTRLTVV.

The chain combines TRBV4-2 with TRBJ1-4, with 7 bases matching TRBD1. The V gene's germline CDR1 is LGHNA and CDR2 YNFKEQ. The CDR3 covers 14 residues. The V and J ends lost 4 bases and 8 bases, in that order; junction bases with no gene match: 7. The CDR3 spells CASSRSGTEEKLFF. In DNA, the CDR3 is TGTGCCAGCAGCCGATCCGGGACAGAGGAAAAACTGTTTTTT.

V gene TRBV2 combines with J gene TRBJ1-6; the match to TRBD1 covers 8 bases. In germline, CDR1 is SNHLY, CDR2 FYNNEI. CDR3 length equals 14 residues. Losses at the gene ends were 10 bases for V and 10 bases for J; bases not matched to a gene: 12. The CDR3 sequence: CATPGGTGASPLHF. The CDR3 DNA reads as TGTGCCACCCCAGGAGGGACAGGCGCCTCACCCCTCCACTTT.

The chain recombines TRBV7-2 with TRBJ1-2, with D unresolved. Trimming took 5 bases from V and 8 from J, leaving 21 bases between them. Looked up from germline, CDR1 is SGHTA and CDR2 is FQGNSA. The CDR3 extends over 15 amino acids. CDR3 residues: CASSTQGSLTGGYTF. The CDR3, as DNA: TGTGCCAGCAGCACCCAAGGGTCTTTAACGGGGGGCTACACCTTC.

The V call is TRBV5-1, the J call TRBJ2-7; 9 bases line up with TRBD1. CDR1 and CDR2 (germline): SGHRS, YFSETQ. With V trimmed by 1 base and J by 5 bases, 4 bases remained unmatched. The CDR3 contains 14 residues. CDR3 DNA sequence: TGCGCCAGCAGCTTGCGACAGGGGGTCAACGAGCAGTACTTC. Translated, it gives CASSLRQGVNEQYF.

The chain links TRBV7-3 to TRBJ2-1; a possible D gene is TRBD1 (5 bases). This CDR3 is 13 amino acids long. CDR1 is SGHTA, CDR2 FQGTGA, per germline. With 6 bases removed from V and 4 bases from J, the gap between germline ends came to 10 bases. As DNA, the CDR3 is TGTGCCAGCAGTTCTACAGGATACAATGAGCAGTTCTTC. Amino acids: CASSSTGYNEQFF.

This clone was seen once. The V and J genes are TRBV9 and TRBJ2-3; a possible D gene is TRBD2 (6 bases). V was clipped by 3 bases and J by 3 bases, with 14 bases between them. The CDR3 spans 15 residues. Germline-derived CDR1 and CDR2 are SGDLS and YYNGEE. The CDR3 region has the DNA TGTGCCAGCAGCGCGAGGGACGGGAGAACAGATACGCAGTATTTT. Its protein product is CASSARDGRTDTQYF.

The J gene is TRBJ2-1, the V gene TRBV9, with D perhaps matching TRBD2 (5 bases). Per germline, CDR1 SGDLS and CDR2 YYNGEE. V was shortened by 0 bases and J by 6 bases, with 13 bases between the two germline ends. CDR3 length: 15 amino acids. The CDR3 DNA sequence: TGTGCCAGCAGCGTAGGTGGGCTAGCCCTCAATGAGCAGTTCTTC. Its protein product is CASSVGGLALNEQFF. Combining the CDR3 with reference TRBV9 and TRBJ2-1 gives the whole variable domain DSGVTQTPKHLITATGQRVTLRCSPRSGDLSVYWYQQSLDQGLQFLIQYYNGEERAKGNILERFSAQQFPDLHSELNLSSLELGDSALYFCASSVGGLALNEQFFGPGTRLTVL.

The chain uses TRBV5-4 and TRBJ2-7; D remains unclear. Germline V gene sequence: CDR1 SGHNT, CDR2 YYREEE (reference sequence). This CDR3 has 14 amino acids. Trimming stripped 4 bases from V and 7 bases from J, with 18 bases between. CDR3 residues: CASSTPVSPREQYF. In nucleotides, the CDR3 is TGTGCCAGCAGCACCCCGGTGAGCCCTAGGGAGCAGTACTTC.

The V and J genes are TRBV10-2 and TRBJ2-3; 9 bases fit TRBD1. V dropped 6 bases and J dropped 5; count of bases not matched to a gene: 9. Germline lookup yields CDR1 WSHSY and CDR2 SAAADI. The CDR3 has 15 amino acids. The CDR3 DNA sequence: TGCGCCAGCAGCGGACCGGGACAGGGAATAGATACGCAGTATTTT. Amino acid sequence: CASSGPGQGIDTQYF.

The V gene is TRBV5-6, the J gene TRBJ1-4; TRBD1 is a possible D gene (5 bases). In germline, CDR1 is SGHDT, CDR2 YYEEEE. This CDR3 region has 13 residues. The germline V and J ends were trimmed by 3 bases and 4 bases, with 7 bases remaining between them. CDR3 sequence: CASSSTVNEKLFF. CDR3 in DNA: TGTGCCAGCAGCTCGACAGTTAATGAAAAACTGTTTTTT.

The chain links TRBV10-3 to TRBJ2-2; 8 nucleotides line up with TRBD2. V was clipped by 6 bases and J by 5 bases; unmatched bases: 11. The CDR3 is made up of 16 amino acids. Germline CDR1 reads ENHRY; CDR2 reads SYGVKD. DNA for the CDR3: TGTGCCATCAGCCCCCCTCCGGGACTAGTAACCGGGGAGCTGTTTTTT. This sequence encodes CAISPPPGLVTGELFF.

This chain connects TRBV6-5 to TRBJ1-1; no reliable D call. This CDR3 comprises 15 residues. V was pared by 0 bases and J by 0 bases, with 8 bases between. CDR1 is MNHEY, CDR2 SVGAGI, per germline. The CDR3 sequence is CASSYSAGMNTEAFF. CDR3 in DNA: TGTGCCAGCAGTTACTCGGCAGGCATGAACACTGAAGCTTTCTTT.

The chain couples TRBV7-3 to TRBJ2-3; possible D gene TRBD1, 6 bases. The length of the CDR3 is 14 residues. V was pared by 5 bases and J by 2 bases, with 11 bases between. Germline V gene lookup returns CDR1 SGHTA and CDR2 FQGTGA. CDR3 bases: TGTGCCAGCAGCCTACAGGGCCCCACAGATACGCAGTATTTT. As protein: CASSLQGPTDTQYF.

The J gene is TRBJ2-5, the V gene TRBV28; the D gene is possibly TRBD2 (6 bases). Between the trimmed V and J ends, which lost 5 bases and 0 bases, there was a span of 10 bases. The CDR3 spans 14 residues. In germline, CDR1 is MDHEN, CDR2 SYDVKM. The CDR3 is CASSPGGNQETQYF. DNA for the CDR3: TGTGCCAGCAGTCCCGGGGGAAACCAAGAGACCCAGTACTTC.

This clone was observed a single time. The chain couples TRBV30 to TRBJ1-5; D gene uncertain. Trimming cost V 0 bases and J 0 bases, with 6 bases left between them. The CDR3 totals 14 residues. CDR1 is GTSNPN, CDR2 SVGIG, per germline (reference sequence). CDR3 DNA: TGTGCCTGGAGTGTAGACAATAGCAATCAGCCCCAGCATTTT. It encodes CAWSVDNSNQPQHF.